Presented here are 5 T cell receptor beta chains from one specimen sequenced in a study of cytomegalovirus exposure and HLA in healthy donors. 13 Jbeta primers and 60 Vbeta primers were used for the PCR. The method was immunoSEQ multiplex PCR; TCRdb's version includes in-frame clones alone and lacks a portion of them. Of around 210,000 clones listed, just under 80% were seen once; the top ten hold approximately 0.49%. The sequenced sample consisted of PBMCs. These receptors came from a boy under 18 in good health and CMV-seronegative.

For the CDR3, the DNA is TGTGCCAGCAGCTTGACCGCAGGGGTGACAGATACGCAGTATTTT. Its protein is CASSLTAGVTDTQYF. V is TRBV5-4 and J is TRBJ2-3, with TRBD1 as a possible D gene (6 bases). The ends were cut back, 1 base at V and 3 bases at J, with 12 bases in the middle. Germline-derived CDR1 and CDR2 are SGHNT and YYREEE (reference sequence). The CDR3 spans 15 residues. The whole variable domain, filled in from reference TRBV5-4 and TRBJ2-3, reads ETGVTQSPTHLIKTRGQQVTLRCSSQSGHNTVSWYQQALGQGPQFIFQYYREEENGRGNFPPRFSGLQFPNYSSELNVNALELDDSALYLCASSLTAGVTDTQYFGPGTRLTVL.

The chain couples TRBV19 to TRBJ2-7, with a possible D match to TRBD2 (5 bases). The V end was cut by 2 bases, the J end by 3 bases, with 8 bases between. The CDR3 totals 13 residues. Germline CDR1 is LNHDA and CDR2 is SQIVND (reference sequence). For the CDR3, the DNA is TGTGCCAGTAGTATACGGACTCACTACGAGCAGTACTTC. It encodes CASSIRTHYEQYF.

In its sample, this clone was seen a few times. The V and J genes are TRBV7-2 and TRBJ1-1; D is uncertain. V was shortened by 1 base and J by 5 bases, with 11 bases between the two germline ends. Germline V gene sequence: CDR1 SGHTA, CDR2 FQGNSA. The CDR3 runs 14 residues. CDR3 loop: CASSLVEVKTEAFF. The CDR3 bases are TGTGCCAGCAGCTTAGTGGAGGTAAAAACTGAAGCTTTCTTT.

V is TRBV27 and J is TRBJ1-1, with a tentative D call TRBD1 (5 bases). V was trimmed by 5 bases and J by 7 bases, leaving 14 bases between them. The CDR3 covers 13 residues. Per germline, CDR1 MNHEY and CDR2 SMNVEV (reference sequence). CDR3 in DNA: TGTGCCAGCAGTCAACTATACAGGTGTGAAGCTTTCTTT. As protein: CASSQLYRCEAFF.

The rearrangement joins TRBV20-1 to TRBJ2-1; possible D gene TRBD1, 5 bases. Germline loops: CDR1 DFQATT, CDR2 SNEGSKA (reference sequence). The ends were cut back, 3 bases at V and 8 bases at J, with 8 bases in the middle. The CDR3 has 11 amino acids. DNA for the CDR3: TGCAGTGCTAGCAGGGTCGATGAGCAGTTCTTC. It codes for CSASRVDEQFF.